Below are 29 T cell receptor beta chains sequenced from a single sample in a study of regulatory T cells in long-lasting Graves disease. iRepertoire HTBI primers and Arm-PCR of CDR3 regions built TCR beta libraries. TCRdb reanalysed the multiplex PCR reads using MiXCR and keeps one entry per CDR3 protein. The data hold over 350,000 distinct CDR3 sequences, with about 15% observed a single time. Time point here: newly diagnosed GD, antithyroid drugs for less than 3 months. From RNA extracted from PBMCs, the TCR library was made. The data were also submitted as part of a second study, on T cells in Graves' hyperthyroidism and ophthalmopathy.

Sequences were derived from peripheral blood mononuclear cells (PBMCs), sampled at new diagnosis, from a patient treated with antithyroid drugs. The receptors come from a woman in her 40s with Graves disease.

This clonotype was seen once. This may stem from a read error, because a much larger clone lies one nucleotide away. The chain is built from TRBV12-3 or TRBV12-4 and TRBJ2-2, with D uncertain. CDR3 size: 13 residues. Trimming took 1 base from V and 6 from J, leaving 6 bases between them. The chain's CDR3 is CASSLGTAGELFF. In DNA form, the CDR3 reads TGTGCCAGCAGTTTAGGTACGGCCGGGGAGCTGTTTTTT.

This clonotype was counted between two and nine times. The chain couples TRBV19 to TRBJ1-3, with TRBD1 as a possible D gene (5 bases). Trimming stripped 4 bases from V and 0 bases from J, with 16 bases between. The CDR3 is 17 amino acids. Germline values: CDR1 LNHDA, CDR2 SQIVND (reference sequence). The CDR3 region has the DNA TGTGCCAGTAGTACGCCGGGACGTAAACGCTCTGGAAACACCATATATTTT. Its translation: CASSTPGRKRSGNTIYF.

This clonotype has a handful of counts. V is TRBV25-1 and J is TRBJ2-2, with 7 positions matching TRBD1. J gave up 5 bases and V 0 bases, and 6 bases lay outside the gene matches. Germline loops: CDR1 MGHDK, CDR2 SYGVNS. The CDR3 length is 16 residues. The CDR3 DNA is TGTGCCAGCAGTGAATATCGGGACAGTTCAACCGGGGAGCTGTTTTTT. Amino acid sequence: CASSEYRDSSTGELFF.

This clonotype showed up just a few times. The chain recombines TRBV5-6 with TRBJ2-3; tentatively, D is TRBD2 (5 bases). The CDR3 has 13 residues. Trimming took off 3 bases at V and 6 bases at J, with 11 bases between the two ends. Germline V gene data show CDR1 as SGHDT and CDR2 as YYEEEE. Here the CDR3 reads CASSSGVGDTQYF. The CDR3 nucleotides read TGTGCCAGCAGCTCCGGGGTAGGGGATACGCAGTATTTT.

A few counts support this clonotype. The chain employs TRBV5-1 and TRBJ2-3; D possibly uses TRBD1 or TRBD2 (5 bases each). V was pared by 0 bases and J by 4 bases, with 15 bases between. This CDR3 spans 16 amino acids. The germline V gene has CDR1 SGHRS and CDR2 YFSETQ. The CDR3 DNA sequence: TGCGCCAGCAGCTTGGCTGGGGGTAGGAACTCAGATACGCAGTATTTT. This gives the protein CASSLAGGRNSDTQYF.

Many counts were recorded for this clonotype. The CDR3 reads CASSLRQQGDSPLHF. The CDR3 nucleotides are TGTGCCAGCAGTTTAAGACAGCAGGGAGATTCACCCCTCCACTTT. The chain couples TRBV12-3 or TRBV12-4 to TRBJ1-6; D is perhaps TRBD1 (5 bases). The CDR3 extends over 15 amino acids. V shed 2 bases and J shed 8 bases, with 13 bases lying between them.

This clonotype was detected a few times. The V gene is TRBV3-1, the J gene TRBJ2-2; D not certain. Germline-derived CDR1 and CDR2 are LGHDT and YNNKEL (reference sequence). Trimming left V 1 base short and J 6 bases short, with 9 bases between. The CDR3 sequence is 14 residues long. The CDR3 reads CASSQGVHAGELFF. The CDR3, as DNA: TGTGCCAGCAGCCAAGGCGTCCACGCCGGGGAGCTGTTTTTT. Full variable domain (rest looked up from reference TRBV3-1 and TRBJ2-2): DTAVSQTPKYLVTQMGNDKSIKCEQNLGHDTMYWYKQDSKKFLKIMFSYNNKELIINETVPNRFSPKSPDKAHLNLHINSLELGDSAVYFCASSQGVHAGELFFGEGSRLTVL.

This clonotype was observed a few times. The chain is built from TRBV18 and TRBJ2-7, with 8 positions matching TRBD2. The CDR3 length is 14 residues. J lost 6 bases, V lost 3 bases, and 7 bases had no gene match. Germline V gene sequence: CDR1 KGHSH, CDR2 LQKENI. CDR3 sequence (DNA): TGTGCCAGCTCACCTCCTTCGACTAGCGCCGAGCAGTACTTC. Its translation: CASSPPSTSAEQYF. Combining the CDR3 with reference TRBV18 and TRBJ2-7 gives the whole variable domain NAGVMQNPRHLVRRRGQEARLRCSPMKGHSHVYWYRQLPEEGLKFMVYLQKENIIDESGMPKERFSAEFPKEGPSILRIQQVVRGDSAAYFCASSPPSTSAEQYFGPGTRLTVT.

This clonotype was counted at least ten times. This chain connects TRBV10-3 to TRBJ2-6, with TRBD2 matching 8 bases. The CDR3 length is 15 residues. Losses at the gene ends were 11 bases for V and 1 base for J; bases not matched to a gene: 7. Germline lookup yields CDR1 ENHRY and CDR2 SYGVKD. The CDR3 reads CASSAGESGANVLTF. CDR3 DNA: TGTGCCTCCTCAGCGGGGGAGTCTGGGGCCAACGTCCTGACTTTC.

This clonotype was picked up many times. The V gene is TRBV20-1, the J gene TRBJ2-5; possible D gene TRBD1, 5 bases. CDR3 length: 14 residues. Germline V CDR1 and CDR2: DFQATT, SNEGSKA (reference sequence). The V end was cut by 5 bases, the J end by 4 bases, with 17 bases between. The CDR3 DNA reads TGCAGTGCTTCCCCGGGTGGCCAGGGAGAGACCCAGTACTTC. This codes for CSASPGGQGETQYF.

The chain carries TRBV27 and TRBJ2-5, with 15 positions matching TRBD2. This CDR3 has 17 residues. The junction had 4 bases not matched to a gene; V was cut back by 5 bases and J by 0 bases. CDR1 MNHEY and CDR2 SMNVEV come from the germline V gene (reference sequence). The DNA for the CDR3 is TGTGCCAGCAGTCCGGGACTAGCGGGAGGCCACCAAGAGACCCAGTACTTC. Protein sequence: CASSPGLAGGHQETQYF.

The chain uses TRBV10-2 and TRBJ2-1; 7 positions match TRBD1. The CDR3 length is 17 residues. Germline CDR1 WSHSY, CDR2 SAAADI. V dropped 8 bases and J dropped 0; count of bases not matched to a gene: 13. The CDR3 here is CASGITGVGVSYNEQFF. Here the CDR3 DNA reads TGCGCCAGCGGAATTACAGGGGTCGGCGTCTCCTACAATGAGCAGTTCTTC.

In its sample, this clonotype was seen a few times. The chain recombines TRBV5-1 with TRBJ2-3; TRBD2 aligns across 7 bases. After removal of 4 bases from V and 0 bases from J, the junction contained 8 bases not matched to a gene. Germline CDR1 is SGHRS and CDR2 is YFSETQ. This CDR3 has 16 amino acids. CDR3 sequence (DNA): TGCGCCAGCAGCAACGGGGACTACACAAGCACAGATACGCAGTATTTT. Protein sequence: CASSNGDYTSTDTQYF. Full variable domain (rest looked up from reference TRBV5-1 and TRBJ2-3): KAGVTQTPRYLIKTRGQQVTLSCSPISGHRSVSWYQQTPGQGLQFLFEYFSETQRNKGNFPGRFSGRQFSNSRSEMNVSTLELGDSALYLCASSNGDYTSTDTQYFGPGTRLTVL.

This clonotype was counted between two and nine times. The chain carries TRBV19 and TRBJ2-3; no clear D. This CDR3 comprises 12 residues. V gave up 11 bases and J gave up 3 bases, with 12 bases separating them. CDR1 and CDR2 from the germline V gene are LNHDA and SQIVND (reference sequence). The CDR3 loop is CAVGRSTDTQYF. The CDR3 DNA reads TGTGCCGTCGGCCGGTCTACAGATACGCAGTATTTT. Filled out from reference TRBV19 and TRBJ2-3, the complete variable domain reads DGGITQSPKYLFRKEGQNVTLSCEQNLNHDAMYWYRQDPGQGLRLIYYSQIVNDFQKGDIAEGYSVSREKKESFPLTVTSAQKNPTAFYLCAVGRSTDTQYFGPGTRLTVL.

Many counts were recorded for this clonotype. The chain couples TRBV28 to TRBJ2-6; D is possibly TRBD1 (6 bases). This CDR3 is 18 amino acids long. Trimming left V 7 bases short and J 3 bases short, with 22 bases between. Germline CDR1 MDHEN, CDR2 SYDVKM. This CDR3 reads CASTPGGGFWGGANVLTF. The CDR3 DNA follows: TGTGCCAGCACCCCTGGTGGGGGCTTCTGGGGTGGGGCCAACGTCCTGACTTTC.

Worth noting for this clonotype: A much larger clone is a single base away; this may be a read error. J is TRBJ2-1 and V is TRBV29-1; possibly TRBD1 for D (6 bases). Trimming left V 6 bases short and J 0 bases short, with 12 bases between. Germline values: CDR1 SQVTM, CDR2 ANQGSEA. CDR3 length equals 14 residues. CDR3: CSVLTGNSYNEQFF. CDR3 in DNA: TGCAGCGTCCTAACAGGGAACTCCTACAATGAGCAGTTCTTC.

This clonotype has a count of ten or more. The V call is TRBV7-8, the J call TRBJ2-3, with 10 nucleotides matching TRBD2. CDR1 and CDR2 from the germline V gene are SGHVS and FQNEAQ. The length of the CDR3 is 16 residues. V trimming: 5 bases; J trimming: 0 bases; junction bases outside the gene matches: 5. CDR3 nucleotide sequence: TGTGCCAGCAGCCGAAGGACTAGCGGAAGCACAGATACGCAGTATTTT. The encoded protein is CASSRRTSGSTDTQYF.

The V gene is TRBV3-1, the J gene TRBJ1-2, with 8 bases identical to TRBD1. V shed 9 bases and J 5 bases; nucleotides not matched to a gene: 11. CDR1 LGHDT and CDR2 YNNKEL come from the germline V gene (reference sequence). This CDR3 spans 14 amino acids. The CDR3 reads CASFSFGTGYGYTF. The CDR3, as DNA: TGTGCCAGTTTCTCCTTCGGGACAGGATATGGCTACACCTTC.

Points on this clonotype: A much larger clone differs from this one at a single base, so this may be a read error. This chain links TRBV10-2 with TRBJ2-5; 9 bases are shared with TRBD2. The trim removed 4 bases at V and 4 bases at J, leaving 10 bases unmatched. Germline V gene data show CDR1 as WSHSY and CDR2 as SAAADI. This CDR3 is built from 16 residues. CDR3 protein: CASSGLAGVGRETQYF. The CDR3 DNA reads TGCGCCAGCAGTGGGTTAGCGGGAGTGGGTCGAGAGACCCAGTACTTC.

In this sample, this clonotype turned up many times. CDR3 nucleotide sequence: TGTGCCTGGAGTGTACAAGTAGTCGAGCAGTACTTC. Amino acids: CAWSVQVVEQYF. This rearrangement joins TRBV30 to TRBJ2-7; D uncertain. The V end was cut by 0 bases, the J end by 6 bases, with 9 bases between. This CDR3 has 12 amino acids. CDR1 is GTSNPN and CDR2 is SVGIG in the germline V gene (reference sequence).

V usage is TRBV28 and J usage is TRBJ2-3, with a possible D match to TRBD2 (6 bases). This CDR3 has 17 amino acids. Germline values: CDR1 MDHEN, CDR2 SYDVKM. V dropped 4 bases and J dropped 0 bases, with 17 bases sitting between them. The CDR3 nucleotides are TGTGCCAGCAGTTCCCCGCATCTAGCGATTAGCACAGATACGCAGTATTTT. Encoded protein: CASSSPHLAISTDTQYF. Together with reference TRBV28 and TRBJ2-3, the CDR3 gives the full variable domain: DVKVTQSSRYLVKRTGEKVFLECVQDMDHENMFWYRQDPGLGLRLIYFSYDVKMKEKGDIPEGYSVSREKKERFSLILESASTNQTSMYLCASSSPHLAISTDTQYFGPGTRLTVL.

The chain combines TRBV9 with TRBJ1-2; D is unclear. V lost 7 bases, J lost 6 bases, and 16 bases lay in between. Germline CDR1 reads SGDLS; CDR2 reads YYNGEE. This CDR3 has 13 residues. CDR3 protein: CASAPQGKDGYTF. CDR3 nucleotides: TGTGCCAGCGCGCCTCAAGGGAAGGATGGCTACACCTTC.

This clonotype showed up many times. The chain has TRBV7-9 and TRBJ2-7; 7 nucleotides line up with TRBD1. The CDR3 contains 13 residues. Germline loops: CDR1 SEHNR, CDR2 FQNEAQ (reference sequence). Trimming at V came to 3 bases and at J to 3 bases, leaving 2 bases not matched to a gene. CDR3 residues: CASSFGTVYEQYF. The CDR3 nucleotides are TGTGCCAGCAGCTTTGGGACAGTCTACGAGCAGTACTTC.

This clonotype came up many times. The chain couples TRBV20-1 to TRBJ2-1, with 10 bases fitting TRBD1. Germline-derived CDR1 and CDR2 are DFQATT and SNEGSKA (reference sequence). The CDR3 is 13 residues long. Trimming at V came to 5 bases and at J to 4 bases, leaving 2 bases not matched to a gene. The CDR3 loop is CSAQGQGYNEQFF. CDR3 sequence (DNA): TGCAGTGCTCAGGGACAGGGGTACAATGAGCAGTTCTTC.

This clonotype was counted at least ten times. The chain has TRBV7-6 and TRBJ1-4; D is unclear. V was pared by 5 bases and J by 8 bases, with 12 bases between. The CDR3 covers 13 residues. Germline-derived CDR1 and CDR2 are SGHVS and FNYEAQ. CDR3 in DNA: TGTGCCAGCAGCCTAGGGCCCCGGGAAAAACTGTTTTTT. It specifies CASSLGPREKLFF.

This rearrangement joins TRBV6-1 to TRBJ1-6; 9 bases fit TRBD1. V lost 7 bases to trimming and J lost 7 bases; unmatched junction nucleotides: 5. This CDR3 has 14 amino acids. CDR1 and CDR2 (germline): MNHNS, SASEGT. CDR3 DNA sequence: TGTGCCAGCAACTACAGGGGGCAAAATTCACCCCTCCACTTT. As protein: CASNYRGQNSPLHF.

This clonotype was detected many times. This rearrangement joins TRBV30 to TRBJ1-1; no reliable D call. V was shortened by 0 bases and J by 7 bases, with 9 bases between the two germline ends. The CDR3 has 12 residues. Germline assignment: CDR1 GTSNPN and CDR2 SVGIG (reference sequence). This CDR3 reads CAWSVWTGEAFF. As DNA, the CDR3 is TGTGCCTGGAGTGTATGGACGGGTGAAGCTTTCTTT.

This clonotype was counted many times. V gene TRBV3-1 combines with J gene TRBJ2-7; weak D call: TRBD2 (5 bases). Per the germline V gene, CDR1 is LGHDT and CDR2 is YNNKEL (reference sequence). V lost 4 bases to trimming and J lost 9 bases, with 22 bases between them. This CDR3 is 15 amino acids long. CDR3 in amino acids: CASSRYFLDGRGQYF. The CDR3 coding sequence is TGTGCCAGCAGCCGATATTTCTTGGACGGCCGGGGGCAGTACTTC.

The J gene is TRBJ2-5, the V gene TRBV7-9, with 8 bases fitting TRBD2. Germline CDR1 is SEHNR and CDR2 is FQNEAQ (reference sequence). This CDR3 spans 15 amino acids. V lost 5 bases to trimming and J lost 3 bases; unmatched junction nucleotides: 8. The CDR3 reads CASSPLGGRKETQYF. CDR3 DNA: TGTGCCAGCAGCCCACTAGGCGGGAGGAAAGAGACCCAGTACTTC.